What follows describes a single T cell receptor (beta chain). Its cognate antigen has yet to be identified. No clone much larger than this one lies a single base away; base qualities are absent. The library was produced with PCR. TCRdb shows the sequencer as Illumina HiSeq 2500. TCR libraries were prepared with molecular barcoding, using unique molecular identifiers to normalize TCRbeta repertoire quantification. The public reads were quality trimmed at Q25 with fastp and then assembled into clones with MiXCR by TCRdb, keeping productive beta chains. Each entry is one CDR3 protein sequence, shown with its most common DNA and genes. The sample has hundreds of thousands of distinct CDR3 sequences on record, around 9.6% of them singletons. The ten largest account for 5% to 7% of the sample. This entry comes from a study of T-cell reconstitution after alpha-beta-depleted transplantation in children (dated by TCRdb to 2015 to 2016). For the study in its entirety: Using TCR repertoire profiling, the study followed T-cell immune reconstitution in a quantitative way in children after TCRalphabeta/CD19-depleted allogeneic hematopoietic cell transplantation.

The germline V gene provides CDR1 SNHLY and CDR2 FYNNEI. Reading from cysteine to phenylalanine, the CDR3 counts 16 amino acids. Only the CDR3 DNA is retained, 48 bases long and in frame from the first base. The V end loses 2 bases and the J end loses 2 bases, and a stretch of 13 bases separates them. The sequencing here drew on PBMCs from the stem cell graft donor, taken from the stem cell graft. Rearrangement joined TRBV2 to TRBJ2-1, with the D gene call left open. This TCR derives from a human donor who donated a stem cell graft to a child with acute lymphoblastic leukemia. The CDR3 reads CASSEPALGTYNEQFF. The DNA is TGTGCCAGCAGTGAACCAGCCCTGGGCACCTACAATGAGCAGTTCTTC.